A selection of T cell receptor beta chains follows, all from one sample in a study of Ad26.COV2.S vaccination and SARS-CoV-2 variants. Sequencing used immunoSEQ multiplex PCR; TCRdb keeps in-frame clones, though not all of them. The sample holds about half a million clones; about nine tenths are singletons and the top ten take 1.5% to 2%. Specimen: peripheral blood, collected in a trial of Ad26.COV2.S vaccine versus placebo. Receptors were obtained from a person aged 18-65 years who received the Ad26.COV2.S COVID-19 vaccine or a placebo. Each CDR3 is given with its conserved first and last residue. Each record gives: D gene, V gene, clone size, J gene, CDR3 protein, CDR3 DNA. The D gene is left open where the match is weak. Not every row has a clone size; where given, it reads once, few, many or a size class.

.	TRBV28	.	TRBJ2-1	CASSVRNNEQFF	TGTGCCAGCAGTGTCCGGAACAATGAGCAGTTCTTC
.	TRBV29-1	few	TRBJ1-2	CSVDVWGYTF	TGCAGCGTTGACGTCTGGGGCTACACCTTC
.	TRBV11-2	.	TRBJ1-1	CASSQRRMNTEAFF	TGTGCCAGCTCCCAGAGAAGAATGAACACTGAAGCTTTCTTT
.	TRBV30	.	TRBJ2-1	CAWSVGTQDNEQFF	TGTGCCTGGAGTGTGGGGACTCAAGACAATGAGCAGTTCTTC
.	TRBV2	.	TRBJ1-3	CAGGGDGNTIYF	TGTGCCGGCGGAGGGGACGGAAACACCATATATTTT
TRBD2	TRBV29-1	.	TRBJ2-7	CSVEDQRTSGRSPYEQYF	TGCAGCGTTGAAGATCAAAGGACTAGCGGGAGGTCCCCCTACGAGCAGTACTTC
TRBD1	TRBV18	.	TRBJ1-2	CASSRRTTGDYGYTF	TGTGCCAGCTCACGGCGGACGACAGGGGACTATGGCTACACCTTC
.	TRBV3-1/TRBV3-2	few	TRBJ2-1	CASSHFLDDEQFF	TGTGCCAGCAGCCATTTTTTGGACGATGAGCAGTTCTTC
.	TRBV28	.	TRBJ1-1	CASRARKGYGTEAFF	TGTGCCAGCAGGGCACGTAAGGGGTACGGCACTGAAGCTTTCTTT
.	TRBV9	.	TRBJ1-2	CASSKQGDYGYTF	TGTGCCAGCAGCAAACAGGGTGACTATGGCTACACCTTC
TRBD1	TRBV5-4	.	TRBJ2-1	CASSLVGTGWQFF	TGTGCCAGCAGCTTGGTTGGGACAGGGTGGCAGTTCTTC
.	TRBV5-5	.	TRBJ2-3	CASGDRTSTDTQYF	TGTGCCAGCGGAGACAGAACTAGCACAGATACGCAGTATTTT
.	TRBV29-1	once	TRBJ2-1	CSVGVVTRSYNEQFF	TGCAGCGTTGGAGTTGTTACAAGGTCCTACAATGAGCAGTTCTTC
TRBD1	TRBV18	.	TRBJ1-6	CASSQTGTGVSPLHF	TGTGCCAGCTCACAAACCGGGACAGGGGTATCACCCCTCCACTTT
.	TRBV18	.	TRBJ1-2	CASSPPNYYGYTF	TGTGCCAGCTCACCACCCAACTACTATGGCTACACCTTC